These 17 T cell receptor beta chains share one sample of origin, sequenced in a study of shared clonotypes between healthy human individuals. Assay used: immunoSEQ multiplex PCR; TCRdb lists only in-frame clones, some missing. This sample yields 330,000 or so clones, of which less than 75% are seen a single time; roughly 10% belongs to the top ten. The sample taken for sequencing was memory CD4+ T cells sorted from blood. Indicated subset: CD45RA-negative fraction. Receptors originate from a man aged 30-40 years in good health.

V usage is TRBV28 and J usage is TRBJ2-5; D tentatively reads TRBD1 or TRBD2 (6 bases each). The germline V gene has CDR1 MDHEN and CDR2 SYDVKM. The CDR3 runs 15 residues. The V end lost 8 bases, the J end lost 4 bases, and 20 bases lay between the germline ends. This chain's CDR3 is CASSNWGAVGETQYF. The CDR3 region has the DNA TGTGCCAGCTCTAATTGGGGGGCAGTTGGAGAGACCCAGTACTTC.

V gene TRBV10-2 combines with J gene TRBJ2-5, with unresolved D. The CDR3 sequence is 12 residues long. The germline CDR1 and CDR2 sequences are WSHSY and SAAADI. Trimming left V 0 bases short and J 7 bases short, with 6 bases between. The DNA for the CDR3 is TGCGCCAGCAGTGAGTCCACCGGGACCCAGTACTTC. It is translated as CASSESTGTQYF.

This clone was counted a few times. The J gene is TRBJ2-5, the V gene TRBV6-5; perhaps TRBD1 as D (5 bases). Trimming took 5 bases from V and 2 from J, leaving 12 bases between them. This CDR3 contains 14 residues. CDR1 and CDR2 from the germline V gene are MNHEY and SVGAGI. CDR3 protein: CASSRHDRQETQYF. CDR3 bases: TGTGCCAGCAGTCGACATGACAGACAAGAGACCCAGTACTTC.

The chain employs TRBV14 and TRBJ2-5; the match to TRBD2 covers 11 bases. Germline V CDR1 and CDR2: SGHDN, FVKESK. Trimming cost V 5 bases and J 7 bases; bases outside gene matches: 3. This CDR3 is 13 amino acids long. The CDR3: CASSTGLAATQYF. The CDR3 DNA reads TGTGCCAGCAGCACGGGACTAGCGGCGACCCAGTACTTC.

This clone has a single count. The rearrangement uses TRBV20-1 and TRBJ2-5; D is perhaps TRBD1 (5 bases). This CDR3 region has 11 residues. CDR1 and CDR2 (germline): DFQATT, SNEGSKA (reference sequence). V shed 6 bases and J shed 9 bases, with 14 bases lying between them. CDR3 loop: CSARAGMSQYF. CDR3 bases: TGCAGTGCGCGAGCAGGGATGTCCCAGTACTTC.

The rearrangement uses TRBV7-9 and TRBJ1-2; D unclear. Germline V gene lookup returns CDR1 SEHNR and CDR2 FQNEAQ (reference sequence). The CDR3 length is 14 residues. The V gene lost 3 bases and the J gene lost 7 bases, with 15 bases spanning the gap. CDR3 sequence reads: CASSFTGGMAGYTF. DNA for the CDR3: TGTGCCAGCAGCTTTACCGGAGGTATGGCTGGCTACACCTTC.

The chain couples TRBV18 to TRBJ2-1, with D possibly being TRBD1 (5 bases). The germline CDR1 and CDR2 sequences are KGHSH and LQKENI. The CDR3 is 17 amino acids. Trimming removed 6 bases from V and 7 bases from J, with 25 bases in between. The CDR3 coding sequence is TGTGCCAGCTCCTCTCTAGGGGTCACCCCCGAAGGAAATGAGCAGTTCTTC. Encoded protein: CASSSLGVTPEGNEQFF.

This clone was observed a single time. The V and J genes are TRBV7-6 and TRBJ2-3; 7 bases are shared with TRBD1. The CDR3 is 16 residues long. CDR1 and CDR2 from the germline V gene are SGHVS and FNYEAQ. The V and J ends lost 2 bases and 2 bases, in that order; junction bases with no gene match: 7. The CDR3 coding sequence is TGTGCCAGCAGCTTAAAGACAGGGATCCTCACAGATACGCAGTATTTT. Protein product: CASSLKTGILTDTQYF. The full variable domain, its missing parts supplied by reference TRBV7-6 and TRBJ2-3, is GAGVSQSPRYKVTKRGQDVALRCDPISGHVSLYWYRQALGQGPEFLTYFNYEAQQDKSGLPNDRFSAERPEGSISTLTIQRTEQRDSAMYRCASSLKTGILTDTQYFGPGTRLTVL.

The J gene is TRBJ2-7, the V gene TRBV2, with TRBD2 identical over 8 bases. The length of the CDR3 is 16 residues. The germline V gene has CDR1 SNHLY and CDR2 FYNNEI. V trimming: 7 bases; J trimming: 0 bases; junction bases outside the gene matches: 11. The CDR3 region is CASNLNSGTRSYEQYF. CDR3 coding DNA: TGTGCCAGCAACCTTAATAGCGGGACCCGCTCCTACGAGCAGTACTTC.

The rearrangement joins TRBV5-1 to TRBJ2-7, with TRBD1 identical over 8 bases. The J segment lost 1 base and the V segment lost 2 bases, leaving 5 bases of the junction unmatched. The V gene's germline CDR1 is SGHRS and CDR2 YFSETQ. The length of the CDR3 is 15 residues. The CDR3 here is CASSFTGGGSYEQYF. CDR3 nucleotide sequence: TGCGCCAGCAGCTTTACAGGGGGAGGATCCTACGAGCAGTACTTC.

The rearrangement joins TRBV27 to TRBJ2-7; 7 bases fit TRBD1. In germline, CDR1 is MNHEY, CDR2 SMNVEV (reference sequence). V gave up 5 bases and J gave up 2 bases; unmatched junction bases: 6. CDR3 length: 14 residues. The CDR3 here is CASSVRQGPYEQYF. The CDR3 region has the DNA TGTGCCAGCAGTGTCCGACAGGGCCCCTACGAGCAGTACTTC.

This chain uses TRBV19 with TRBJ2-7; TRBD1 agrees at 7 bases. This CDR3 comprises 13 residues. After removal of 5 bases from V and 6 bases from J, the junction contained 7 bases not matched to a gene. From germline, CDR1 is LNHDA and CDR2 SQIVND (reference sequence). The CDR3 sequence: CASSQTGKGEQYF. In nucleotides, the CDR3 is TGTGCCAGTAGTCAGACAGGGAAAGGCGAGCAGTACTTC.

The chain is built from TRBV29-1 and TRBJ2-1; no definite D call. Germline V gene sequence: CDR1 SQVTM, CDR2 ANQGSEA. The CDR3 is 13 residues long. Trimming took off 7 bases at V and 10 bases at J, with 20 bases between the two ends. Here the CDR3 reads CSAQLAAGEEQFF. DNA for the CDR3: TGCAGCGCCCAACTGGCGGCAGGAGAAGAGCAGTTCTTC.

This chain uses TRBV7-9 with TRBJ1-4; D call uncertain. CDR3 length: 14 residues. The V end was cut by 5 bases, the J end by 8 bases, with 15 bases between. The germline V gene has CDR1 SEHNR and CDR2 FQNEAQ (reference sequence). For the CDR3, the DNA is TGTGCCAGCAGCCGCCAAAAGGGCAACGAAAAACTGTTTTTT. It codes for CASSRQKGNEKLFF.

The chain combines TRBV7-8 with TRBJ1-3; the D gene is possibly TRBD1 (6 bases). CDR1 SGHVS and CDR2 FQNEAQ come from the germline V gene. CDR3 length: 15 amino acids. V shed 2 bases and J shed 4 bases, with 12 bases lying between them. The CDR3: CASSLQGKVGNTIYF. CDR3 in DNA: TGTGCCAGCAGCTTACAGGGGAAGGTCGGAAACACCATATATTTT.

The chain combines TRBV7-9 with TRBJ2-7; unclear D gene. Trimming shortened V by 3 bases and J by 7 bases, and 7 bases separated the two germline ends. This CDR3 is built from 11 residues. From germline, CDR1 is SEHNR and CDR2 FQNEAQ (reference sequence). CDR3 region: CASSFSAEQYF. The CDR3 coding sequence is TGTGCCAGCAGCTTCTCTGCAGAGCAGTACTTC.

This clone was seen a handful of times. The chain employs TRBV5-4 and TRBJ2-2, with 11 nucleotides matching TRBD1. Germline loops: CDR1 SGHNT, CDR2 YYREEE (reference sequence). The CDR3 totals 15 residues. V dropped 5 bases and J dropped 4; count of bases not matched to a gene: 4. CDR3 bases: TGTGCCAGCAGACGGGACAGGGGGGTCACCGGGGAGCTGTTTTTT. Translation: CASRRDRGVTGELFF.